These T cell receptor beta chains were read from a single sample in a study of human T cells and chemical hapten exposure. TCRdb reanalysed the RACE reads using MiXCR and keeps one entry per CDR3 protein. Counted here are approximately 370,000 distinct CDR3 sequences, around 5% occurring once; the ten biggest clones make up around 8.8%. This sample comprised whole blood, obtained in connection with sensitization to the hapten diphenylcyclopropenone (DPC). The receptors derive from a woman aged 18-29 years with alopecia areata. Some clones in this sample may be carry-over from other donors' samples. Both conserved end residues are trimmed from each CDR3. Not every row has a clone size; where given, it reads once, few, many or a size class.

length | V | size | CDR3
14 | TRBV19 | NA | ASSNAGGAPNEKLF
13 | TRBV4-3 | NA | ASSQVLWERQPQH
13 | TRBV6-1 | NA | ASRMSGATFYGYT
9 | TRBV7-9 | many | ASSLRDEQY
11 | TRBV29-1 | NA | SVEEGGDTEAF
13 | TRBV28 | few | ASSLGASGDHEQY
12 | TRBV6-5 | few | ASSYSNRFGTQY
11 | TRBV2 | NA | ASSKGGNEKLF
12 | TRBV18 | few | ASSPGTADLKLF
13 | TRBV7-2 | NA | ASSRDRGEGNTIY
13 | TRBV7-9 | many | ASSPSGTNYNEQF
11 | TRBV12-3/TRBV12-4 | many | ASSLAPIETQY
15 | TRBV5-6 | few | ASSLWYGGDSNYGYT
13 | TRBV6-1 | few | ASSDTIPPNSPLH
14 | TRBV6-6 | few | ASSYQATVSTDTQY
11 | TRBV12-3/TRBV12-4 | many | ASSAGTGEKLF
13 | TRBV6-2/TRBV6-3 | many | ASSHSGGATDTQY
10 | TRBV5-1 | many | ASSLVGTEAF
13 | TRBV12-3/TRBV12-4 | many | ASSPLLGSNQPQH
14 | TRBV4-1 | few | ASSQGTGVEPDTQY
13 | TRBV4-1 | NA | ASSPRLVLSYEQY
10 | TRBV29-1 | few | SVQDSGNTIY
8 | TRBV20-1 | NA | SAQSNEQF
13 | TRBV20-1 | few | SASSAETGNEKLF
16 | TRBV27 | few | ASSLSGDGDYSNQPQH
12 | TRBV12-3/TRBV12-4 | few | ASKSQTATDTQY
12 | TRBV6-5 | few | ASSSGTAEETQY
14 | TRBV7-2 | NA | ASSLVSRGGTDTQY
12 | TRBV2 | NA | ASSEGQGWHTQY
10 | TRBV21-1 | many | ASLYRGTEAF
10 | TRBV11-2 | few | ASSVADRGRY
13 | TRBV12-5 | many | ASGLRGARTDTQY
12 | TRBV5-4 | NA | ASSLPGGQYGYT
12 | TRBV10-3 | few | AISESEPTDTQY
13 | TRBV15 | NA | ATSSQQVSNQPQH
11 | TRBV29-1 | many | SVGDSLNTEAF
15 | TRBV6-6 | few | ASNPGQGARGSEKLF
13 | TRBV2 | few | ASSAERGPTDTQY
12 | TRBV9 | NA | ASSVGPENTEAF
11 | TRBV29-1 | few | SATASGHNEQF
14 | TRBV27 | few | ASSDNPASFNQPQH
13 | TRBV15 | few | ATSREGTVQETQY
11 | TRBV12-3/TRBV12-4 | few | ASSLQGGNEAF
11 | TRBV6-2/TRBV6-3 | NA | ASSPPEDEKLF
17 | TRBV4-3 | many | ASSQEVELAGGPSGELF
15 | TRBV20-1 | NA | SASVPSGGVEADTQY